The 5 T cell receptor beta chains given below trace back to one sample, sequenced in a study of T cell responses to AZD1222 COVID-19 vaccine. Sequenced by immunoSEQ multiplex PCR; TCRdb stores in-frame clones only, minus some. This table has 95,000 to 150,000 clones, 89% appearing once. The input for sequencing was peripheral blood, taken on day 0 of AZD1222 vaccination. The source of these receptors is an adult in good health.

The gene calls are TRBV9 and TRBJ2-7, with TRBD2 matching 10 bases. V lost 4 bases, J lost 7 bases, and 5 bases stayed unmatched. The CDR3 contains 13 residues. Germline lookup yields CDR1 SGDLS and CDR2 YYNGEE. The CDR3 is CASSPEAGGEQYF. The CDR3 coding sequence is TGTGCCAGCAGCCCAGAAGCGGGAGGGGAGCAGTACTTC.

The rearrangement joins TRBV4-3 to TRBJ1-2; 11 nucleotides line up with TRBD1. The trim removed 4 bases at V and 3 bases at J, leaving 10 bases unmatched. Germline CDR1 reads LGHNA; CDR2 reads YSLEER. This CDR3 spans 17 amino acids. The CDR3 protein is CASSRETDRGPDYGYTF. CDR3 bases: TGCGCCAGCAGCCGAGAAACGGACAGGGGGCCAGACTATGGCTACACCTTC.

This chain uses TRBV6-2 or TRBV6-3 with TRBJ2-3; 7 bases are a match to TRBD2. The trim removed 4 bases at V and 0 bases at J, leaving 13 bases unmatched. The CDR3 totals 18 residues. Germline CDR1 and CDR2: MNHEY and SVGEGT. CDR3 bases: TGTGCCAGCAGTTCCGACATCTATACTAGCGCTAGCACAGATACGCAGTATTTT. Translating gives CASSSDIYTSASTDTQYF.

The chain carries TRBV19 and TRBJ1-2; D remains unclear. V was pared by 3 bases and J by 8 bases, with 16 bases between. Germline loops: CDR1 LNHDA, CDR2 SQIVND (reference sequence). There are 14 residues in the CDR3. The CDR3 DNA is TGTGCCAGTAGTATCCCCGGCCCTTTGAGCGGCTACACCTTC. Amino acid sequence: CASSIPGPLSGYTF.

The genes are TRBV27 and TRBJ2-1, with 10 bases matching TRBD2. This CDR3 is 16 amino acids long. The germline V gene has CDR1 MNHEY and CDR2 SMNVEV (reference sequence). V lost 4 bases to trimming and J lost 9 bases; unmatched junction nucleotides: 12. CDR3: CASSYWTSGGGGEQFF. Here the CDR3 DNA reads TGTGCCAGCAGTTACTGGACTAGCGGCGGGGGAGGTGAGCAGTTCTTC.